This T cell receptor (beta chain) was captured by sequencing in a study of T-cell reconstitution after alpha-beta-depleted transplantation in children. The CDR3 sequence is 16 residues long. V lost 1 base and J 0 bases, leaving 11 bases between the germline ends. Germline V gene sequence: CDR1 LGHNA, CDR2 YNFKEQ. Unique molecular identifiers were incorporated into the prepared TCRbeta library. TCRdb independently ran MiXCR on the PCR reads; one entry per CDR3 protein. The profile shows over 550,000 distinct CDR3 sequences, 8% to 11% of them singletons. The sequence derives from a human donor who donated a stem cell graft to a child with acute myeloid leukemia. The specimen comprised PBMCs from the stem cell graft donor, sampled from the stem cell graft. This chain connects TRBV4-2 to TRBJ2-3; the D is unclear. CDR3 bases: TGTGCCAGCAGCCAAGGTCCGGTCTCTAGCACAGATACGCAGTATTTT. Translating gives CASSQGPVSSTDTQYF.